This T cell receptor beta chain comes out of a study of cytomegalovirus exposure and HLA in healthy donors. PCR involved 60 Vbeta and 13 Jbeta primers. Libraries were prepared by immunoSEQ multiplex PCR; TCRdb keeps only in-frame clonotypes and omits some of them. The sample holds about 140,000 clones, about 80% seen once. The V and J ends lost 2 bases and 8 bases, in that order; junction bases with no gene match: 6. The CDR3 runs 15 residues. Germline CDR1 reads SGHDN; CDR2 reads FVKESK. The chain employs TRBV14 and TRBJ1-1, with 12 bases matching TRBD1. This TCR derives from a man in his forties in good health and CMV-seronegative. Specimen: PBMCs. CDR3 sequence: CASSQRPGQGAEAFF. The CDR3 nucleotides are TGTGCCAGCAGCCAAAGGCCGGGACAGGGGGCGGAAGCTTTCTTT.